The sequence of this T cell receptor beta chain was determined in a study of cytomegalovirus exposure and HLA in healthy donors. Study conclusions and caveats: Cytomegalovirus association was listed for under 200 TCR beta chains.

This clone has only a few counts. Its target is not known. The primer mix had 60 Vbeta and 13 Jbeta primers. Here immunoSEQ multiplex PCR was the method, and the copy in TCRdb shows in-frame clones only, minus some. This sample has about 180,000 clones, with around 80% found just once. The CDR3 runs 18 residues. With 3 bases clipped from V and 5 bases from J, the junction kept 15 bases outside the gene matches. Germline lookup yields CDR1 SGHVS and CDR2 FQNEAQ. The specimen sequenced was PBMCs. The TCR was taken from a young man in good health and CMV-seronegative. The rearrangement links TRBV7-8 to TRBJ1-5; 8 positions agree with TRBD1. This chain's CDR3 is CASSLRTGIFSGDQPQHF. Written as DNA, the CDR3 is TGTGCCAGCAGCTTGAGGACAGGGATATTTTCGGGGGATCAGCCCCAGCATTTT.